The subject of this entry is one T cell receptor (beta chain). Its antigen remains unidentified. The same CDR3 arises from other DNA sequences in this sample as well. This CDR3 is 14 amino acids long. CDR1 and CDR2 from the germline V gene are SNHLY and FYNNEI. The V end was cut by 0 bases, the J end by 0 bases, with 5 bases between. The sample belongs to a study of shared clonotypes between healthy human individuals. Produced via immunoSEQ multiplex PCR; TCRdb's table is partial and in-frame only. The data hold just over 2,000,000 clones, with roughly 96% observed a single time. Study-wide results and limits: Larger estimated richness was generally recorded for naive subsets relative to memory subsets. Clonotypes shared by all four donors outscored non-shared clonotypes in generation probability. Rarefaction showed that sequencing of sorted subsets was incomplete (despite large depth).

The sequence was collected from a young man in good health. Sequenced material: naive CD4+ T cells sorted from blood. This sample's subset: CD45RA+ positively selected. The genes are TRBV2 and TRBJ1-2; no definite D call. CDR3 in DNA: TGTGCCAGCAGTGAAGCCGTAGCTAACTATGGCTACACCTTC. Translated, it gives CASSEAVANYGYTF.